The present entry profiles one T cell receptor beta chain with its context. Its target is unknown. Libraries were prepared by immunoSEQ multiplex PCR; TCRdb keeps only in-frame clonotypes and omits some of them. The sample records around 310,000 clones, around four fifths being singletons. The authors obtained approximately 2 micrograms of genomic DNA from cryopreserved PBMCs for TCR beta libraries. This entry comes from a study of cytotoxic CD8 clonotypes in ibrutinib-treated CLL. About the study: Among the samples, the mean was about 260,000 productive templates and tens of thousands of productive rearrangements.

Deletions cut 0 bases from V and 3 bases from J, with 3 bases between. The CDR3 consists of 12 residues. CDR1 is LNHNV and CDR2 is YYDKDF in the germline V gene (reference sequence). General study findings and limits: In comparison with age-matched healthy donors, baseline clonality was higher and tracked circulating CD8+ T-cell counts. Ibrutinib response saw clonality rise, and progression saw it return toward baseline.

The sequence came from a human donor with chronic lymphocytic leukemia. The chain carries TRBV15 and TRBJ2-7, with D unclear. Sequencing was performed on PBMCs, taken before ibrutinib treatment. This CDR3 reads CATSRERYEQYF. Here the CDR3 DNA reads TGTGCCACCAGCAGAGAACGCTACGAGCAGTACTTC.